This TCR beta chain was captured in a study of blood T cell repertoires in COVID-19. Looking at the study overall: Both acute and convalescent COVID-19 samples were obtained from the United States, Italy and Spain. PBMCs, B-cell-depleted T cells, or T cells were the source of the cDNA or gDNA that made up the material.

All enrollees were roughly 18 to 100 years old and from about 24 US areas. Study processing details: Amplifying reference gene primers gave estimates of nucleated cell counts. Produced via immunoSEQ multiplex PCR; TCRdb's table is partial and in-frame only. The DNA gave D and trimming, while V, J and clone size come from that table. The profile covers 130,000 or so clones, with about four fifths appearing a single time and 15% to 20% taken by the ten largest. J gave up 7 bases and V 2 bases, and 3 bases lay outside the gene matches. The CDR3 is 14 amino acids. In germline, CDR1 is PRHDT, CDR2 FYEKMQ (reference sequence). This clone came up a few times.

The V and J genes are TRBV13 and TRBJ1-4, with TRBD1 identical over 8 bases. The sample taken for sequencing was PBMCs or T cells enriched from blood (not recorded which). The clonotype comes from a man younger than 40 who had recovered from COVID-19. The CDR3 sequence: CASSLRQGAEKLFF. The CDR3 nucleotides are TGTGCCAGCAGCTTAAGGCAGGGGGCTGAAAAACTGTTTTTT. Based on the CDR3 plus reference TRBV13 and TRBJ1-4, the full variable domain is AAGVIQSPRHLIKEKRETATLKCYPIPRHDTVYWYQQGPGQDPQFLISFYEKMQSDKGSIPDRFSAQQFSDYHSELNMSSLELGDSALYFCASSLRQGAEKLFFGSGTQLSVL.